The next 5 T cell receptor beta chains were all read from a single sample in a study of shared clonotypes between healthy human individuals. Clones were read by immunoSEQ multiplex PCR, and TCRdb kept only the in-frame ones, dropping some. The table shows fewer than 1.8 million clones, with less than 99% occurring only once. The sample consisted of naive CD4+ T cells sorted from blood. Subset described: CD45RA+ positively selected. The receptors were gathered from a young man in good health.

This chain uses TRBV18 with TRBJ1-1; 10 bases are a match to TRBD1. The CDR3 has 16 amino acids. V was clipped by 4 bases and J by 0 bases; unmatched bases: 5. Per the germline V gene, CDR1 is KGHSH and CDR2 is LQKENI. Here the CDR3 reads CASSLKGQGMNTEAFF. CDR3 nucleotides: TGTGCCAGCTCACTGAAGGGACAGGGGATGAACACTGAAGCTTTCTTT.

The rearrangement links TRBV6-1 to TRBJ1-5, with no clear D. Germline CDR1 and CDR2: MNHNS and SASEGT. The CDR3 is 16 amino acids. The germline V and J ends were trimmed by 0 bases and 3 bases, with 12 bases remaining between them. The CDR3 region has the DNA TGTGCCAGCAGTGAAGCGAGGAGCCCAGTCAATCAGCCCCAGCATTTT. The encoded protein is CASSEARSPVNQPQHF.

The V call is TRBV7-6, the J call TRBJ2-7; the match to TRBD2 covers 8 bases. The CDR3 has 15 amino acids. CDR1 is SGHVS and CDR2 is FNYEAQ in the germline V gene. V lost 5 bases, J lost 3 bases, and 9 bases stayed unmatched. DNA of the CDR3: TGTGCCAGCAGCGCCTCCCCCGGGACTAGCTACGAGCAGTACTTC. This gives the protein CASSASPGTSYEQYF. The whole variable domain, filled in from reference TRBV7-6 and TRBJ2-7, reads GAGVSQSPRYKVTKRGQDVALRCDPISGHVSLYWYRQALGQGPEFLTYFNYEAQQDKSGLPNDRFSAERPEGSISTLTIQRTEQRDSAMYRCASSASPGTSYEQYFGPGTRLTVT.

The chain has TRBV19 and TRBJ2-7, with 9 bases identical to TRBD2. Germline assignment: CDR1 LNHDA and CDR2 SQIVND (reference sequence). The CDR3 sequence is 16 residues long. Losses at the gene ends were 5 bases for V and 0 bases for J; bases not matched to a gene: 8. The CDR3 coding sequence is TGTGCCAGTAGTCCGGACGGCGGGAGGGCCTCCTACGAGCAGTACTTC. This translates into CASSPDGGRASYEQYF.

This rearrangement joins TRBV2 to TRBJ2-3, with 7 bases matching TRBD1. The CDR3 sequence is 18 residues long. The germline gives CDR1 SNHLY, CDR2 FYNNEI. V lost 2 bases and J lost 3; bases outside the gene matches: 14. CDR3 coding DNA: TGTGCCAGCAGTGAAAGCTTACGAGGGGGCGTCATGACAGATACGCAGTATTTT. Protein: CASSESLRGGVMTDTQYF.